The 15 T cell receptor beta chains below were found in one sample sequenced in a study of T cell responses to AZD1222 COVID-19 vaccine. Generated by immunoSEQ multiplex PCR, the TCRdb table keeps only in-frame clones and is missing some. The table shows 75,000 to 100,000 clones, with approximately 90% occurring only once. The sample here was peripheral blood, taken 28 days after the second AZD1222 dose. The receptors were gathered from an adult who received the AZD1222 COVID-19 vaccine.

This chain links TRBV14 with TRBJ1-2; D unresolved. Trimming cost V 1 base and J 8 bases, with 14 bases left between them. Per the germline V gene, CDR1 is SGHDN and CDR2 is FVKESK. This CDR3 contains 14 residues. CDR3 in amino acids: CASSQGVGVSGYTF. The CDR3 coding sequence is TGTGCCAGCAGCCAAGGAGTTGGAGTTTCCGGCTACACCTTC.

The chain has TRBV14 and TRBJ2-1; D is perhaps TRBD2 (6 bases). The CDR3 runs 16 residues. Trimming pared 1 base from V and 4 bases from J, leaving 14 bases between. In germline, CDR1 is SGHDN, CDR2 FVKESK. CDR3 DNA sequence: TGTGCCAGCAGCCAAGGTTCTGGGGGGTCTTACAATGAGCAGTTCTTC. Its translation: CASSQGSGGSYNEQFF.

The chain has TRBV4-1 and TRBJ1-2, with D perhaps matching TRBD1 (5 bases). CDR1 and CDR2 from the germline V gene are MGHRA and YSYEKL. Deletions cut 5 bases from V and 8 bases from J, with 21 bases between. CDR3 length: 15 residues. The CDR3 region is CASSYYSGTLEGYTF. CDR3 nucleotide sequence: TGCGCCAGCAGCTACTATTCAGGGACCTTGGAGGGCTACACCTTC.

As to this clone: Other DNA sequences in this specimen translate into the identical CDR3. The chain combines TRBV5-1 with TRBJ2-7; 9 bases fit TRBD1. The V segment lost 4 bases and the J segment 2 bases; nucleotides outside the gene matches: 4. Looked up from germline, CDR1 is SGHRS and CDR2 is YFSETQ. The CDR3 loop spans 14 amino acids. The CDR3 sequence is CASSPGTGTYEQYF. CDR3 nucleotides: TGCGCCAGCAGCCCCGGGACAGGGACCTACGAGCAGTACTTC.

The V gene is TRBV21-1, the J gene TRBJ2-2. TRBV21-1 is noted as a pseudogene. There are 13 residues in the CDR3. This chain's CDR3 is CASSQGTTGELFF. The CDR3 DNA reads as TGTGCCAGCAGCCAAGGGACGACCGGGGAGCTGTTTTTT.

The rearrangement joins TRBV5-4 to TRBJ2-1; TRBD2 might be the D (7 bases). V lost 5 bases and J 0 bases, leaving 15 bases between the germline ends. The germline V gene has CDR1 SGHNT and CDR2 YYREEE (reference sequence). This CDR3 has 16 residues. The CDR3 DNA is TGTGCCAGCAGGGTGGGAGGGGGGAGCTCCTACAATGAGCAGTTCTTC. This translates into CASRVGGGSSYNEQFF.

The chain is built from TRBV7-3 and TRBJ2-3, with D maybe TRBD2 (6 bases). Germline-derived CDR1 and CDR2 are SGHTA and FQGTGA. This CDR3 is 16 amino acids long. Trimming took off 5 bases at V and 0 bases at J, with 15 bases between the two ends. For the CDR3, the DNA is TGTGCCAGCAGCCACGGGGCAGGGACTAGCACAGATACGCAGTATTTT. It translates to CASSHGAGTSTDTQYF. Full variable domain (missing parts from reference TRBV7-3 and TRBJ2-3): GAGVSQTPSNKVTEKGKYVELRCDPISGHTALYWYRQSLGQGPEFLIYFQGTGAADDSGLPNDRFFAVRPEGSVSTLKIQRTERGDSAVYLCASSHGAGTSTDTQYFGPGTRLTVL.

The chain combines TRBV3-1 (or the pseudogene TRBV3-2) with TRBJ2-1, with TRBD1 identical over 7 bases. Per the germline V gene, CDR1 is LGHDT and CDR2 is YNNKEL (reference sequence). This CDR3 spans 14 amino acids. Trimming at V came to 4 bases and at J to 0 bases, leaving 0 bases not matched to a gene. The CDR3 sequence: CASSRDSSYNEQFF. The CDR3 DNA reads TGTGCCAGCAGCCGGGACAGCTCCTACAATGAGCAGTTCTTC.

The CDR3 region has the DNA TGTGCCAGCAGCTTAGGGGGGGCAGAGACTGAAGCTTTCTTT. Protein sequence: CASSLGGAETEAFF. J is TRBJ1-1 and V is TRBV7-9; D may be TRBD1 (6 bases). V was cut by 1 base and J by 5 bases, with 11 bases left in between. This CDR3 is 14 amino acids long. Germline V gene sequence: CDR1 SEHNR, CDR2 FQNEAQ (reference sequence).

The table lists this clone with a few counts. The CDR3 loop is CASNRPGTGNQPQHF. Written as DNA, the CDR3 is TGTGCCAGTAACCGACCCGGGACAGGCAATCAGCCCCAGCATTTT. V is TRBV19 and J is TRBJ1-5; the match to TRBD1 covers 7 bases. Germline trimming cut 7 bases from V and 2 bases from J; bases unmatched to any gene: 8. The CDR3 spans 15 residues. CDR1 is LNHDA and CDR2 is SQIVND in the germline V gene (reference sequence).

The V call is TRBV18, the J call TRBJ1-4, with TRBD1 as a possible D gene (6 bases). Between the trimmed V and J ends, which lost 6 bases and 4 bases, there was a span of 15 bases. CDR3 length: 15 amino acids. CDR1 is KGHSH, CDR2 LQKENI, per germline. CDR3 nucleotides: TGTGCCAGCTCCCCTGACAGGATTAATAATGAAAAACTGTTTTTT. Its protein product is CASSPDRINNEKLFF. Together with reference TRBV18 and TRBJ1-4, the CDR3 gives the full variable domain: NAGVMQNPRHLVRRRGQEARLRCSPMKGHSHVYWYRQLPEEGLKFMVYLQKENIIDESGMPKERFSAEFPKEGPSILRIQQVVRGDSAAYFCASSPDRINNEKLFFGSGTQLSVL.

The J gene is TRBJ2-3, the V gene TRBV19; D is perhaps TRBD1 (5 bases). The CDR3 runs 14 residues. Deletions cut 3 bases from V and 1 base from J, with 8 bases between. Per germline, CDR1 LNHDA and CDR2 SQIVND (reference sequence). CDR3 coding DNA: TGTGCCAGTAGTATGATCAGGGGCACAGATACGCAGTATTTT. Amino acid sequence: CASSMIRGTDTQYF.

The chain employs TRBV3-1 (or the pseudogene TRBV3-2) and TRBJ1-1, with D unclear. This CDR3 contains 13 residues. Germline loops: CDR1 LGHDT, CDR2 YNNKEL (reference sequence). The ends were cut back, 6 bases at V and 11 bases at J, with 19 bases in the middle. The CDR3 DNA sequence: TGTGCCAGCAGTGACTTTCCCCCCGGTCGGGCTTTCTTT. Protein sequence: CASSDFPPGRAFF.

V is TRBV4-3 and J is TRBJ1-5; TRBD1 matches at 7 bases. CDR3 length: 17 residues. The germline V gene encodes CDR1 LGHNA and CDR2 YSLEER. J lost 7 bases, V lost 0 bases, and 12 bases had no gene match. For the CDR3, the DNA is TGCGCCAGCAGCCAAGATTGGGTGACAGGGCCTGGACAGCCCCAGCATTTT. Translation gives CASSQDWVTGPGQPQHF.

V gene TRBV21-1 combines with J gene TRBJ1-5. TRBV21-1 is given as a pseudogene. The CDR3 covers 17 residues. The CDR3, as DNA: TGTGCCAGCAGCAGATGTCAGGACCCATCCGGCAATCAGCCCCAGCATTTT. Translating it yields CASSRCQDPSGNQPQHF.